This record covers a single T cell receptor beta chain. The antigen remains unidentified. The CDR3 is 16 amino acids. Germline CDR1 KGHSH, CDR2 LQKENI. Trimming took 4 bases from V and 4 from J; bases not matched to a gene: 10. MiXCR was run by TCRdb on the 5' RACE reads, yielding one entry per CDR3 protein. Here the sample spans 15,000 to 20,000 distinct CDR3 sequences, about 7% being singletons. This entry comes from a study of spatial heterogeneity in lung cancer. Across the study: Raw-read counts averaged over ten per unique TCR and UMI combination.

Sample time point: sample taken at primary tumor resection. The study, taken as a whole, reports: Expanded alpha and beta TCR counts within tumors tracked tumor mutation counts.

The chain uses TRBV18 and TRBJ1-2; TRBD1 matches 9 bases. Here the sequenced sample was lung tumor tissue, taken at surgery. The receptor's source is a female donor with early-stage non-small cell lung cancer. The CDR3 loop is CASSLNLGQGPYGYTF. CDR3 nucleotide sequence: TGTGCCAGCTCACTAAACTTGGGACAGGGTCCCTATGGCTACACCTTC.